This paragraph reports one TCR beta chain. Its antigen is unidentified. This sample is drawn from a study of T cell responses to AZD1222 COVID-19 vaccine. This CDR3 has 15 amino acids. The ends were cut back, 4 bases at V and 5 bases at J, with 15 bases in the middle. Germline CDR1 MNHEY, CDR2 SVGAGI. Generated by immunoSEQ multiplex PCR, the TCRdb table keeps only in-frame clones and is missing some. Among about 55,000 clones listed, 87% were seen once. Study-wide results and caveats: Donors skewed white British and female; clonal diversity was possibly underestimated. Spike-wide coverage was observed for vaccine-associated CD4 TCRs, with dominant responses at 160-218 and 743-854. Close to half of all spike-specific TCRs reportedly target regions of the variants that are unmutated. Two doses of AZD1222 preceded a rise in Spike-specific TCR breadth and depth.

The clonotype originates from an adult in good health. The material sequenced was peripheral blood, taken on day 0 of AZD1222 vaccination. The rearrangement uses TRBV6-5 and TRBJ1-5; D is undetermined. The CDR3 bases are TGTGCCAGCAGTTCACGACTCACCCGGGATCAGCCCCAGCATTTT. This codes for CASSSRLTRDQPQHF.